The 30 T cell receptor beta chains below come from one sample, sequenced in a study of cytomegalovirus exposure and HLA in healthy donors. Researchers ran the PCR with 60 Vbeta and 13 Jbeta primers. Sequencing used immunoSEQ multiplex PCR; TCRdb keeps in-frame clones, though not all of them. The repertoire holds around 210,000 clones, about three quarters seen once, with more than 0.45% in the top ten. Sequenced sample: PBMCs. The receptors here all came from a boy younger than 18 in good health and CMV-seronegative.

The chain links TRBV30 to TRBJ2-5; no definite D call. The CDR3 contains 11 residues. CDR1 and CDR2 (germline): GTSNPN, SVGIG (reference sequence). Trimming stripped 5 bases from V and 5 bases from J, with 9 bases between. The CDR3: CAWAIGETQYF. The CDR3 nucleotides read TGTGCCTGGGCGATCGGGGAGACCCAGTACTTC.

The V gene is TRBV6-5, the J gene TRBJ1-1; tentatively, D is TRBD1 (5 bases). The CDR3 length is 14 residues. The germline gives CDR1 MNHEY, CDR2 SVGAGI. The V gene lost 4 bases and the J gene lost 4 bases, with 13 bases spanning the gap. CDR3 DNA: TGTGCCAGCAGTTCCCGGCAGGGAGGCACTGAAGCTTTCTTT. Translating gives CASSSRQGGTEAFF.

This clone has just a few counts. The J gene is TRBJ2-7, the V gene TRBV4-2; possibly TRBD2 for D (6 bases). The CDR3 loop spans 18 amino acids. With 3 bases removed from V and 6 bases from J, the gap between germline ends came to 27 bases. Germline lookup yields CDR1 LGHNA and CDR2 YNFKEQ. The CDR3 loop is CASSQDGAFWRDGGEQYF. For the CDR3, the DNA is TGTGCCAGCAGCCAGGACGGGGCGTTTTGGCGGGACGGCGGCGAGCAGTACTTC.

This clone has only one observation. In DNA, the CDR3 is TGTGCCAGCAGCTTATACCGACAGGGGTCTGAAGCTTTCTTT. Encoded protein: CASSLYRQGSEAFF. This chain joins TRBV11-2 and TRBJ1-1; 8 bases match TRBD1. Germline trimming cut 2 bases from V and 6 bases from J; bases unmatched to any gene: 5. CDR3 length: 14 residues. Germline loops: CDR1 SGHAT, CDR2 FQNNGV.

The rearrangement links TRBV5-6 to TRBJ1-2, with TRBD1 matching 10 bases. CDR1 SGHDT and CDR2 YYEEEE come from the germline V gene. J gave up 0 bases and V 2 bases, and 10 bases lay outside the gene matches. This CDR3 is 18 amino acids long. As DNA, the CDR3 is TGTGCCAGCAGCTTTCGGGACAGGGGAAATAGGCCTAACTATGGCTACACCTTC. This translates into CASSFRDRGNRPNYGYTF.

The chain couples TRBV2 to TRBJ1-1; D possibly corresponds to TRBD1 (5 bases). This CDR3 is 13 amino acids long. Germline assignment: CDR1 SNHLY and CDR2 FYNNEI. The V end was cut by 5 bases, the J end by 0 bases, with 7 bases between. The chain's CDR3 is CASSRGVNTEAFF. The CDR3 bases are TGTGCCAGCAGTCGGGGGGTGAACACTGAAGCTTTCTTT.

This sequence joins TRBV25-1 and TRBJ1-2; 8 bases match TRBD1. The junction had 2 bases not matched to a gene; V was cut back by 6 bases and J by 2 bases. This CDR3 contains 13 residues. CDR1 is MGHDK, CDR2 SYGVNS, per germline. CDR3 protein: CASSWTGNYGYTF. As DNA, the CDR3 is TGTGCCAGCAGCTGGACAGGGAACTATGGCTACACCTTC.

In its sample, this clone was seen once. This rearrangement joins TRBV14 to TRBJ2-7, with 10 bases that match TRBD2. Trimming at V came to 4 bases and at J to 4 bases, leaving 7 bases not matched to a gene. This CDR3 has 15 residues. The germline V gene encodes CDR1 SGHDN and CDR2 FVKESK. For the CDR3, the DNA is TGTGCCAGCAGCCGACGGACTAGCGGACCTTACGAGCAGTACTTC. This translates into CASSRRTSGPYEQYF.

The chain carries TRBV27 and TRBJ2-7; possible D gene TRBD1, 5 bases. Germline V lookup: CDR1 MNHEY, CDR2 SMNVEV (reference sequence). V was trimmed by 0 bases and J by 0 bases, leaving 15 bases between them. The CDR3 extends over 17 amino acids. CDR3 DNA sequence: TGTGCCAGCAGTTTATCTAATAGGCAGGGTGGCTCCTACGAGCAGTACTTC. It is translated as CASSLSNRQGGSYEQYF.

The gene calls are TRBV11-2 and TRBJ2-1, with D perhaps TRBD2 (6 bases). V was shortened by 1 base and J by 1 base, with 11 bases between the two germline ends. The CDR3 sequence is 16 residues long. Germline V gene sequence: CDR1 SGHAT, CDR2 FQNNGV. In DNA form, the CDR3 reads TGTGCCAGCAGCTTAGCTTACGGGAGATCCTACAATGAGCAGTTCTTC. It translates to CASSLAYGRSYNEQFF.

This chain links TRBV10-1 with TRBJ1-1; TRBD1 is a possible D gene (5 bases). Trimming cost V 1 base and J 3 bases, with 9 bases left between them. In germline, CDR1 is WNHNN, CDR2 SYGVQD (reference sequence). The CDR3 is 14 residues long. As DNA, the CDR3 is TGCGCCAGCAGTGAGTGGGGGGTCCACACTGAAGCTTTCTTT. This gives the protein CASSEWGVHTEAFF.

This chain uses TRBV19 with TRBJ1-1, with 11 positions matching TRBD1. The CDR3 totals 14 residues. Per the germline V gene, CDR1 is LNHDA and CDR2 is SQIVND (reference sequence). V gave up 7 bases and J gave up 2 bases; unmatched junction bases: 3. The CDR3 DNA follows: TGTGCCAGTATCTGGACAGGGGGCAACACTGAAGCTTTCTTT. As protein: CASIWTGGNTEAFF.

In its sample, this clone was seen once. The chain links TRBV6-5 to TRBJ2-1; 13 nucleotides align to TRBD2. CDR1 and CDR2 (germline): MNHEY, SVGAGI. The CDR3 has 14 residues. The V and J ends lost 10 bases and 4 bases, in that order; junction bases with no gene match: 4. The CDR3 bases are TGTGCCACCGCACTAGCGGGAGGGTACAATGAGCAGTTCTTC. Amino acids: CATALAGGYNEQFF.

This CDR3 reads CASSQGPQGRLGNEQFF. CDR3 sequence (DNA): TGCGCCAGCAGCCAAGGGCCACAGGGTCGCCTCGGCAATGAGCAGTTCTTC. The rearrangement uses TRBV4-1 and TRBJ2-1; tentatively, D is TRBD1 (6 bases). There are 17 residues in the CDR3. V dropped 1 base and J dropped 6 bases, with 19 bases sitting between them. Germline V gene data show CDR1 as MGHRA and CDR2 as YSYEKL.

CDR3 in amino acids: CASSPRLAGAGETQYF. CDR3 DNA: TGTGCCAGCAGTCCAAGACTAGCGGGAGCCGGGGAGACCCAGTACTTC. The chain combines TRBV2 with TRBJ2-5; 12 bases are shared with TRBD2. Germline CDR1 SNHLY, CDR2 FYNNEI. CDR3 length: 16 amino acids. Trimming took 5 bases from V and 5 from J; bases not matched to a gene: 9.

V usage is TRBV6-6 and J usage is TRBJ1-5, with 8 bases that match TRBD1. V dropped 5 bases and J dropped 2; count of bases not matched to a gene: 5. CDR1 and CDR2 (germline): MNHNY, SVGAGI (reference sequence). This CDR3 comprises 15 residues. The CDR3 loop reads CASSRLQGGNQPQHF. CDR3 nucleotide sequence: TGTGCCAGCAGTCGCCTACAGGGGGGCAATCAGCCCCAGCATTTT.

The chain employs TRBV7-9 and TRBJ1-1; D may be TRBD1 (5 bases). The ends were cut back, 5 bases at V and 4 bases at J, with 14 bases in the middle. CDR1 is SEHNR and CDR2 is FQNEAQ in the germline V gene (reference sequence). The CDR3 runs 14 residues. This CDR3 reads CASSRGGGGTEAFF. The CDR3 region has the DNA TGTGCCAGCAGCCGCGGCGGGGGTGGCACTGAAGCTTTCTTT.

The V call is TRBV30, the J call TRBJ2-7; D may be TRBD2 (6 bases). CDR1 and CDR2 from the germline V gene are GTSNPN and SVGIG (reference sequence). V lost 0 bases and J 2 bases, leaving 17 bases between the germline ends. The CDR3 has 16 residues. Here the CDR3 reads CAWSVMARGQTYEQYF. The CDR3 DNA sequence: TGTGCCTGGAGTGTAATGGCGCGGGGCCAGACCTACGAGCAGTACTTC.

The chain uses TRBV6-5 and TRBJ1-2; TRBD1 matches at 7 bases. Looked up from germline, CDR1 is MNHEY and CDR2 is SVGAGI. The CDR3 totals 12 residues. V shed 6 bases and J 7 bases; nucleotides not matched to a gene: 5. CDR3 nucleotide sequence: TGTGCCAGCAGCAACAGGGGAAGTGGCTACACCTTC. Translating it yields CASSNRGSGYTF.

This chain uses TRBV7-8 with TRBJ1-2; TRBD1 agrees at 12 bases. V was pared by 5 bases and J by 6 bases, with 10 bases of the junction left unmatched. This CDR3 contains 16 residues. Germline values: CDR1 SGHVS, CDR2 FQNEAQ. CDR3 sequence: CASSQGWDRGRNGYTF. The CDR3 DNA is TGTGCCAGCAGCCAAGGTTGGGACAGGGGGCGAAATGGCTACACCTTC.

Notes on this clone: Sequence at one end of the junction differs from germline and may be a read error. The V and J genes are TRBV7-7 and TRBJ2-5, with D perhaps TRBD2 (6 bases). This CDR3 comprises 14 residues. The germline V gene has CDR1 SSHAT and CDR2 FNYEAQ (reference sequence). The CDR3 is CASSLSRGRETQYF. In DNA form, the CDR3 reads TGTGCTAGCAGCTTATCACGGGGGAGAGAGACCCAGTACTTC.

The rearrangement links TRBV27 to TRBJ2-5, with 8 bases fitting TRBD1. Germline V CDR1 and CDR2: MNHEY, SMNVEV (reference sequence). The CDR3 sequence is 16 residues long. Losses at the gene ends were 0 bases for V and 5 bases for J; bases not matched to a gene: 8. CDR3 DNA: TGTGCCAGCAGTTTATCGGTTCAGGGGGCTCAGGAGACCCAGTACTTC. Protein: CASSLSVQGAQETQYF.

The sample holds one count of this clone. The genes are TRBV5-1 and TRBJ1-2, with D possibly being TRBD1 (5 bases). Germline assignment: CDR1 SGHRS and CDR2 YFSETQ. This CDR3 contains 13 residues. V dropped 4 bases and J dropped 10 bases, with 17 bases sitting between them. DNA of the CDR3: TGCGCCAGCAGCCCTCGCGAAAGGGGCTTCTACACCTTC. It translates to CASSPRERGFYTF.

The J gene is TRBJ2-1, the V gene TRBV5-4, with D possibly matching TRBD2 (7 bases). This CDR3 has 16 residues. CDR1 and CDR2 from the germline V gene are SGHNT and YYREEE (reference sequence). Trimming pared 4 bases from V and 6 bases from J, leaving 20 bases between. The CDR3 loop is CASSPDYGGASNEQFF. The CDR3 DNA reads TGTGCCAGCAGCCCCGACTATGGGGGGGCCTCCAATGAGCAGTTCTTC.

The rearrangement joins TRBV10-3 to TRBJ2-7, with D possibly being TRBD2 (5 bases). CDR3 length: 12 amino acids. The V gene's germline CDR1 is ENHRY and CDR2 SYGVKD. The V end lost 10 bases, the J end lost 2 bases, and 12 bases lay between the germline ends. CDR3 residues: CATTGSPYEQYF. CDR3 bases: TGTGCCACTACGGGAAGTCCCTACGAGCAGTACTTC.

The gene calls are TRBV6-6 and TRBJ2-7; 16 bases align to TRBD2. Germline V lookup: CDR1 MNHNY, CDR2 SVGAGI (reference sequence). V shed 2 bases and J 5 bases; nucleotides not matched to a gene: 3. This CDR3 has 16 residues. CDR3 region: CASSYPGTSGGDEQYF. The CDR3 DNA is TGTGCCAGCAGTTACCCAGGGACTAGCGGGGGGGACGAGCAGTACTTC.

This clone was seen once. The V gene is TRBV18, the J gene TRBJ2-7, with D perhaps matching TRBD1 (6 bases). V was trimmed by 3 bases and J by 2 bases, leaving 17 bases between them. The V gene's germline CDR1 is KGHSH and CDR2 LQKENI. CDR3 length equals 16 residues. CDR3 in DNA: TGTGCCAGCTCACCTCTCTCAGGGGAAAATCCCTACGAGCAGTACTTC. Translated: CASSPLSGENPYEQYF.

The rearrangement links TRBV6-1 to TRBJ1-4; TRBD1 might be the D (5 bases). Germline V gene sequence: CDR1 MNHNS, CDR2 SASEGT. With 6 bases removed from V and 4 bases from J, the gap between germline ends came to 9 bases. The CDR3 runs 13 residues. The CDR3 here is CASRVDNNEKLFF. In DNA, the CDR3 is TGTGCCAGCAGGGTGGACAATAATGAAAAACTGTTTTTT.

This clone has more than one count but fewer than ten. The CDR3 coding sequence is TGTGCCAGCAGCGTAGATATTCGGACTAGCGGGGGCAATGAGCAGTTCTTC. It specifies CASSVDIRTSGGNEQFF. V gene TRBV9 combines with J gene TRBJ2-1; TRBD2 aligns across 13 bases. With V trimmed by 0 bases and J by 6 bases, 6 bases remained unmatched. The CDR3 runs 17 residues. Germline V gene data show CDR1 as SGDLS and CDR2 as YYNGEE.

V gene TRBV2 combines with J gene TRBJ1-1; unclear D gene. Germline-derived CDR1 and CDR2 are SNHLY and FYNNEI. This CDR3 has 11 residues. Trimming removed 0 bases from V and 10 bases from J, with 6 bases in between. CDR3 protein: CASSEAERAFF. In nucleotides, the CDR3 is TGTGCCAGCAGTGAAGCCGAGCGAGCTTTCTTT.